This paragraph covers one TCR beta chain sequence. Its antigen is undetermined. This record belongs to a study of T cell repertoires in cytomegalovirus infection. Study background: HLA-B-restricted CMV epitopes that are well studied were used alongside recently identified HLA-C-restricted ones. Public TCR beta signatures provided an indication of both CMV infection and a matching HLA type.

TCRdb reprocessed the reads with MiXCR, giving one entry per CDR3 protein. This sample has hundreds of thousands of distinct CDR3 sequences, with 30% to 40% found just once. This clonotype originated in a human donor in good health (CMV status not recorded). Some clones in this sample may be carry-over from other donors' samples. The sequences come from cultured PBMCs, collected from culture after CMV antigen stimulation.

The CDR3 here is CASSQDVGQKNEKLFF. The CDR3 bases are TGTGCCAGCAGCCAAGATGTCGGACAGAAAAATGAAAAACTGTTTTTT. The V gene is TRBV4-2, the J gene TRBJ1-4; a possible D gene is TRBD1 (6 bases). V lost 0 bases and J lost 5, with 13 bases in between. This CDR3 region has 16 residues. Germline CDR1 and CDR2: LGHNA and YNFKEQ.